This T cell receptor (beta chain) is from a study of regulatory T cells in long-lasting Graves disease. Notes on the study in general: Patients with persistent Graves' had lower TCR diversity than newly diagnosed patients.

In germline, CDR1 is SEHNR, CDR2 FQNEAQ (reference sequence). The CDR3 sequence is 16 residues long. Time point defined: newly diagnosed GD, antithyroid drugs for less than 3 months. The TCR library was prepared using RNA isolated from PBMCs. The diagnosis of Graves' disease used American Thyroid Association guidelines. A note on this clonotype: What it recognizes is unknown. This may arise from a read error, as a much more abundant clone is one base away.

According to the study, TCR beta libraries were built with iRepertoire HTBI primers and CDR3-region Arm-PCR. TCRdb redid the calling of the multiplex PCR reads with MiXCR, one entry per CDR3 protein. The sample has roughly 430,000 distinct CDR3 sequences, about 15% seen once. These data were also filed under a second study, of T cells in Graves' hyperthyroidism and ophthalmopathy. Per that study: Ophthalmopathy was distinguished from stable hyperthyroidism by 13 V-J signatures.

This material consisted of peripheral blood mononuclear cells (PBMCs), taken at new diagnosis, from a patient treated with antithyroid drugs. The chain joins TRBV7-9 to TRBJ2-7; 9 bases map to TRBD1. This receptor was taken from a woman in her thirties with Graves disease. The CDR3 DNA is TGTGCCAGCTGCTTAGCTGGGACAGGGTTAGGCGCCGAGCAGTACTTC. As protein: CASCLAGTGLGAEQYF.